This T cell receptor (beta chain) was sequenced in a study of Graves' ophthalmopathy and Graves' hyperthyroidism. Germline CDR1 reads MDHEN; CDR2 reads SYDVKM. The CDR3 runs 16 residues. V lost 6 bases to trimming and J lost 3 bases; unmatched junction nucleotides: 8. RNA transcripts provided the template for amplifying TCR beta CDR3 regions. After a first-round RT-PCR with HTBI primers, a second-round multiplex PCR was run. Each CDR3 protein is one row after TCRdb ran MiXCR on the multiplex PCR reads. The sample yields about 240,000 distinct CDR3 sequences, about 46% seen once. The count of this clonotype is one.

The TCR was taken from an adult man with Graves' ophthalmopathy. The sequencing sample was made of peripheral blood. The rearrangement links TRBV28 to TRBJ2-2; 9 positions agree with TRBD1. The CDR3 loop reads CASRLDRGAYTGELFF. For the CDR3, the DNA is TGTGCCAGCAGACTAGACAGGGGGGCCTACACCGGGGAGCTGTTTTTT.